Listed here is a single TCR beta chain. The data were produced by immunoSEQ multiplex PCR, yet TCRdb's version contains in-frame clones alone and is incomplete. Of over 100,000 clones in the sample, 88% were seen once. This specimen belongs to a study of T cell responses to AZD1222 COVID-19 vaccine. Trimming pared 4 bases from V and 5 bases from J, leaving 4 bases between. The V gene's germline CDR1 is KGHDR and CDR2 SFDVKD. The CDR3 consists of 11 residues. The chain has TRBV24-1 and TRBJ1-2; D unclear. Material: peripheral blood, obtained on day 0 of AZD1222 vaccination. The sequence came from an adult in good health. The CDR3 DNA sequence: TGTGCCACCAGTGACCGGTATGGCTACACCTTC. Residues: CATSDRYGYTF.